This TCR beta chain was recorded in a study of blood T cells in healthy people across ages. V gave up 5 bases and J gave up 8 bases; unmatched junction bases: 4. Germline V lookup: CDR1 SQVTM, CDR2 ANQGSEA. The CDR3 consists of 11 residues. Alongside a J-beta primer mix, a sample-barcoded 5' primer served in a second PCR lasting about 6 to 11 cycles. TCRdb re-analysed the 5' RACE reads in MiXCR, keeping a single row per CDR3 protein. The sample lists roughly 730,000 distinct CDR3 sequences, around 50% occurring once. This clonotype was counted only a few times. V is TRBV29-1 and J is TRBJ1-2, with 8 positions matching TRBD1. The receptor was isolated from a man between 35 and 55 years old in good health. Material for sequencing was blood. The CDR3 region is CSVLTGVGYTF. As DNA, the CDR3 is TGCAGCGTTTTGACAGGGGTAGGCTACACCTTC.